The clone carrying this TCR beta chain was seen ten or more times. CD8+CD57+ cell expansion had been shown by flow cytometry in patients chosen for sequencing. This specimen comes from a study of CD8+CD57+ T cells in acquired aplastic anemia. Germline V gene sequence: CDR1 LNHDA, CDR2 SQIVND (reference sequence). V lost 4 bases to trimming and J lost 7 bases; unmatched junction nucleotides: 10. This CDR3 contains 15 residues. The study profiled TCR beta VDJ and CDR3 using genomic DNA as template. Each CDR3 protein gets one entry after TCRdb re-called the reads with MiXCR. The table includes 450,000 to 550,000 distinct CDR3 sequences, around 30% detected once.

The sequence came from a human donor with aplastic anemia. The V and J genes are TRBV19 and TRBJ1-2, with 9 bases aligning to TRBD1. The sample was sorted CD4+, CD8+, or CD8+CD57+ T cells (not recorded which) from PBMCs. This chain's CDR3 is CASSNGGQGFGGYTF. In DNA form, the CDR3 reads TGTGCCAGTAGTAACGGGGGACAGGGATTTGGTGGCTACACCTTC.